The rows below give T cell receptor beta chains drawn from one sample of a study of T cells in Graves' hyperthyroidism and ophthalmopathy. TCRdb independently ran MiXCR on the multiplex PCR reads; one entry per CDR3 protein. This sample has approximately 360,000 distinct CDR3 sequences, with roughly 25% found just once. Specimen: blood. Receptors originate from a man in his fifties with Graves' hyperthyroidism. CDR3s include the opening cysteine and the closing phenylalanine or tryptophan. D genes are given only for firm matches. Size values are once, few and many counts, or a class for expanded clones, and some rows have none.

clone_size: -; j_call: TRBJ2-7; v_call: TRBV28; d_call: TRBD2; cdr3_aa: CASSSPGTTYEQYF; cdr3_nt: TGTGCCAGCAGTTCCCCCGGGACTACGTACGAGCAGTACTTC
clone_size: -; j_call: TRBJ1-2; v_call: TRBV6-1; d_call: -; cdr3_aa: CATRQVYGYTF; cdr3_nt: TGTGCCACTCGACAGGTTTATGGCTACACCTTC
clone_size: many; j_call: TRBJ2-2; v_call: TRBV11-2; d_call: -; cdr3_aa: CASSEYWDTRGSGELFF; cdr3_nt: TGTGCCAGCAGCGAGTACTGGGACACCAGGGGTTCCGGGGAGCTGTTTTTT
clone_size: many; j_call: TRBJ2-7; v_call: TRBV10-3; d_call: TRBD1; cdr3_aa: CAISDTGGYEQYF; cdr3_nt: TGTGCCATCAGTGACACAGGGGGCTACGAGCAGTACTTC
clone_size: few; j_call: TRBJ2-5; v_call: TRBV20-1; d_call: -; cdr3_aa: CSAGYPAYF; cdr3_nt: TGCAGTGCTGGGTATCCCGCGTACTTC
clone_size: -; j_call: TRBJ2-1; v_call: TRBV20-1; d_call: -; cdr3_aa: CSAGPPPPSYNEQFF; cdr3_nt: TGCAGTGCGGGCCCCCCCCCCCCTTCCTACAATGAGCAGTTCTTC
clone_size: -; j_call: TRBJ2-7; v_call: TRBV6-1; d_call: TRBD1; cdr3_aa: CASRNTGGTSYEQYF; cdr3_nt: TGTGCCAGCAGAAATACAGGGGGCACCTCCTACGAGCAGTACTTC
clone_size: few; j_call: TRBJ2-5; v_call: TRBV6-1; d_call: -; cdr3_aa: CASSSGRQETQYF; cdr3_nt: TGTGCCAGCAGTTCGGGGCGCCAAGAGACCCAGTACTTC
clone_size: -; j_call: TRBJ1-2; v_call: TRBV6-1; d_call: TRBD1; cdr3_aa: CASRSSIRGQGNYGYTF; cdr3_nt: TGTGCCAGCAGAAGTTCTATTCGGGGACAGGGGAACTATGGCTACACCTTC
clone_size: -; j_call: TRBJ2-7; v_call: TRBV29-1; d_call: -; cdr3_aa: CSVTGLRTNYEQYF; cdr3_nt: TGCAGCGTGACAGGTCTAAGAACTAACTACGAGCAGTACTTC
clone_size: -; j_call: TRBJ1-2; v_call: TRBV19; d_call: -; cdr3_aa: CASSIPGPNNYGYTF; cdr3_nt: TGTGCCAGTAGTATTCCGGGACCAAATAACTATGGCTACACCTTC
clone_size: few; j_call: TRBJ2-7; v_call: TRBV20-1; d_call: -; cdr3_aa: CSARASGYLSEQYF; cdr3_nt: TGCAGTGCTAGAGCCAGCGGGTATCTCTCCGAGCAGTACTTC
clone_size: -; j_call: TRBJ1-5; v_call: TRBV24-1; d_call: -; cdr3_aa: CATSSIWGPQHF; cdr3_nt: TGTGCCACCAGCTCTATCTGGGGACCCCAGCATTTT
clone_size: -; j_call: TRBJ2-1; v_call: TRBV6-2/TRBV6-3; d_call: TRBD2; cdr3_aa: CASSYSGGVNEQFF; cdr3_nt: TGTGCCAGCAGTTACTCGGGGGGGGTCAATGAGCAGTTCTTC
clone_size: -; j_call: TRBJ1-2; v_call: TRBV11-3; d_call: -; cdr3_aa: CASSPMGRTNYGYTF; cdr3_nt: TGTGCCAGCAGCCCGATGGGACGGACCAACTATGGCTACACCTTC
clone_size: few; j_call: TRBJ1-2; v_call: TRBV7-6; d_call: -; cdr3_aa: CASSPSQRLNGYTF; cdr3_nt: TGTGCCAGCAGCCCCTCCCAGCGTTTGAATGGCTACACCTTC
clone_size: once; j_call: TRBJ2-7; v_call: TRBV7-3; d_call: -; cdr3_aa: CASSPGGSPYEHYF; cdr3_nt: TGTGCCAGCAGCCCCGGTGGGAGCCCCTACGAGCACTACTTC
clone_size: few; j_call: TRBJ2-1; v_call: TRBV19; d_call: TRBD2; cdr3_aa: CASSGGYGTSGYNEQFF; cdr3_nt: TGTGCCAGTAGTGGGGGTTACGGGACTAGCGGCTACAATGAGCAGTTCTTC
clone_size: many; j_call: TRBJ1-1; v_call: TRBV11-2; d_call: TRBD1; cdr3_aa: CASSLVTGGMNTEAFF; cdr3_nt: TGTGCCAGCAGCTTAGTTACAGGGGGTATGAACACTGAAGCTTTCTTT
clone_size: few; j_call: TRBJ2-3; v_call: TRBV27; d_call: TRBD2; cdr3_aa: CASSLSWLAGGTDTQYF; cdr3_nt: TGTGCCAGCAGTTTATCGTGGCTAGCGGGAGGCACAGATACGCAGTATTTT
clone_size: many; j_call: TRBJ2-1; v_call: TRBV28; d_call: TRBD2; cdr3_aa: CASRRSGRNYNEQFF; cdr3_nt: TGTGCCAGCAGAAGAAGCGGGAGGAACTACAATGAGCAGTTCTTC
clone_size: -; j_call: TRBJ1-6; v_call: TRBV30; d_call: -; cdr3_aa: CAWSVSGSRGYNSPLHF; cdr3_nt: TGTGCCTGGAGTGTATCGGGCAGCCGGGGGTATAATTCACCCCTCCACTTT
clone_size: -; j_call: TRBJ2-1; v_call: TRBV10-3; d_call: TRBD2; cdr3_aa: CAISESKGITSGSHEQFF; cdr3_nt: TGTGCCATCAGTGAGTCGAAGGGCATAACTAGCGGGAGTCATGAGCAGTTCTTC
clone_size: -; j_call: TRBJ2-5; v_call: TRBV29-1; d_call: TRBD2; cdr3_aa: CSVVGTSGSNLRETQYF; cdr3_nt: TGCAGCGTTGTTGGGACTAGCGGGAGTAATCTTAGGGAGACCCAGTACTTC
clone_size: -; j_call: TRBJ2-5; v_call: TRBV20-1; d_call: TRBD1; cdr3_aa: CSASKRQGQETQYF; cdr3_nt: TGCAGTGCTAGTAAGAGACAGGGCCAAGAGACCCAGTACTTC
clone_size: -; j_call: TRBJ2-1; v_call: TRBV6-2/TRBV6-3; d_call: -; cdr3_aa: CASSYSTPTYNEQFF; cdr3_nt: TGTGCCAGCAGTTACTCGACCCCTACGTACAATGAGCAGTTCTTC
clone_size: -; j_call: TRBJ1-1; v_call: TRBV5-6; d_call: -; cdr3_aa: CASSLGAGETEAFF; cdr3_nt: TGTGCCAGCAGCTTGGGGGCAGGGGAGACTGAAGCTTTCTTT
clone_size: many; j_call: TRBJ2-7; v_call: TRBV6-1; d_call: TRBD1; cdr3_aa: CASRPRTGLYYEQYF; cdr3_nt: TGTGCCAGCAGACCGCGGACAGGGCTGTACTACGAGCAGTACTTC
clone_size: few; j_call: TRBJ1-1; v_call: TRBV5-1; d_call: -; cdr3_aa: CASSFGYWDTEAFF; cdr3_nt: TGCGCCAGCAGCTTCGGGTATTGGGACACTGAAGCTTTCTTT
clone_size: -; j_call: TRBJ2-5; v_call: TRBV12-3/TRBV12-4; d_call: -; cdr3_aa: CASSPRGLMGETQYF; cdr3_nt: TGTGCCAGCAGCCCTCGGGGGCTAATGGGGGAGACCCAGTACTTC
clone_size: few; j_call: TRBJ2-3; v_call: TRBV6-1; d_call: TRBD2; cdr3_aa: CASSEQSGAQVDTQYF; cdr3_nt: TGTGCCAGCAGTGAGCAAAGCGGGGCTCAAGTAGATACGCAGTATTTT
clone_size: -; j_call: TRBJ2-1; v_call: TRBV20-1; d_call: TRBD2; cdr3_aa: CSARLREGMTYNEQFF; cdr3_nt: TGCAGTGCTCGACTGCGGGAGGGAATGACCTACAATGAGCAGTTCTTC
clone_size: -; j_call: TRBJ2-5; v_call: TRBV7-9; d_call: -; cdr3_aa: CASSRLRDPPETQYF; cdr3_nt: TGTGCCAGCAGTCGTCTCCGGGACCCTCCGGAGACCCAGTACTTC
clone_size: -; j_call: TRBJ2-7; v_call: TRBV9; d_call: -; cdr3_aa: CASSAGLGGSSYEQYF; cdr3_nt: TGTGCCAGCAGCGCTGGATTGGGCGGTAGCTCCTACGAGCAGTACTTC
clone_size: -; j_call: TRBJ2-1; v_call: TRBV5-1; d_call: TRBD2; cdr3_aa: CASSPSAGVGEQFF; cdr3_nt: TGCGCCAGCAGCCCTTCAGCGGGAGTCGGGGAGCAGTTCTTC
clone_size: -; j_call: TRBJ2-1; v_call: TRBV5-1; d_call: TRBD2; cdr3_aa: CASSSPPGTSGATYNEQFF; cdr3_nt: TGCGCCAGCAGCTCCCCCCCAGGTACTAGCGGGGCCACCTACAATGAGCAGTTCTTC
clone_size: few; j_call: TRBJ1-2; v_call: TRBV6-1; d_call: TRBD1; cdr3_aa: CASRSDRGRYGYTF; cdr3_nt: TGTGCCAGCAGATCGGACAGGGGCCGCTATGGCTACACCTTC
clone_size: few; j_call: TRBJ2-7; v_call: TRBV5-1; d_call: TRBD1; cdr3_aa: CASSAPGQGIYEQYF; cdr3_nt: TGCGCCAGCAGTGCCCCGGGACAGGGAATCTACGAGCAGTACTTC
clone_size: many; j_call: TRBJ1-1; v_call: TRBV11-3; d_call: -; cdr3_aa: CASSRATEAFF; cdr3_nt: TGTGCCAGCAGCCGCGCTACTGAAGCTTTCTTT
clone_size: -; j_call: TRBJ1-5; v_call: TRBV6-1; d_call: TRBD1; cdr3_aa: CASRMTGVQPQHF; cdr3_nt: TGTGCCAGCAGGATGACAGGGGTTCAGCCCCAGCATTTT
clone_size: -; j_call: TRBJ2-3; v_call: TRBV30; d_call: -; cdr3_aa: CAWNRPNTDTQYF; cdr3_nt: TGTGCCTGGAACAGGCCAAACACAGATACGCAGTATTTT
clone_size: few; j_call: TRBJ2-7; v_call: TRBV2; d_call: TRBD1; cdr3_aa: CATNQGQAYEQYF; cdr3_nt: TGTGCCACCAATCAGGGACAGGCCTACGAGCAGTACTTC
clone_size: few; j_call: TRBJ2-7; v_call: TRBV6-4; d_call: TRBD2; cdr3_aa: CASSSGLAGPTYEQYF; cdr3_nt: TGTGCCAGCAGTTCAGGACTAGCGGGACCCACCTACGAGCAGTACTTC
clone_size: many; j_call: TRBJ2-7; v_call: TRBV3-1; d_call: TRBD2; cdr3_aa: CASSPRTSGSSYEQYF; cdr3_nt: TGTGCCAGCAGCCCACGGACTAGCGGGAGCTCCTACGAGCAGTACTTC
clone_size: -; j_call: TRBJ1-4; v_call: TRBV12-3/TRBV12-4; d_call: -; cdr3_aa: CASSLRPPGAGEKLFF; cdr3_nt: TGTGCCAGCAGTTTACGGCCCCCAGGGGCAGGGGAAAAACTGTTTTTT
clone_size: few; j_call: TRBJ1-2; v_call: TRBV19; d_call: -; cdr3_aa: CASRVAQGGYGYTF; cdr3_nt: TGTGCCAGTCGGGTAGCCCAGGGAGGCTATGGCTACACCTTC
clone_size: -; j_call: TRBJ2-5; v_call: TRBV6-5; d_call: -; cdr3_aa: CASSYSQGGNQETQYF; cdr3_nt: TGTGCCAGCAGTTACTCCCAGGGGGGCAACCAAGAGACCCAGTACTTC
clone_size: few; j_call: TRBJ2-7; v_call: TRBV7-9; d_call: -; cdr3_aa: CASSFNRDYEQYF; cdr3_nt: TGTGCCAGCAGCTTCAACAGGGACTACGAGCAGTACTTC
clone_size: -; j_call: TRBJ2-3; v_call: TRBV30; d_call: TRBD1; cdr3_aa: CARDRGRSDTQYF; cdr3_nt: TGTGCCCGGGACAGGGGAAGGTCAGATACGCAGTATTTT
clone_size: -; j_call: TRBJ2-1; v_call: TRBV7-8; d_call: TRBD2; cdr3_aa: CASSYSGRAYNEQFF; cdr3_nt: TGTGCCAGCAGCTATAGCGGGAGGGCCTACAATGAGCAGTTCTTC
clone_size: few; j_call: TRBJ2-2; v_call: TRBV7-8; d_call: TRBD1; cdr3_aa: CASSLDRENTGELFF; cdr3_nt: TGTGCCAGCAGCCTAGACAGGGAGAACACCGGGGAGCTGTTTTTT
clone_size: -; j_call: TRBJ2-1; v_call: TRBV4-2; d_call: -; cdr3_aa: CASSQGTSLRTDEQFF; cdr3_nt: TGTGCCAGCAGCCAAGGAACTAGCCTAAGAACGGATGAGCAGTTCTTC